A selection of T cell receptor beta chains follows, all from one sample in a study of blood T cells in healthy people across ages. MiXCR, run by TCRdb on the 5' RACE reads, gives a single entry per CDR3 protein. The table includes around 940,000 distinct CDR3 sequences, 45% to 60% detected once. The sequencing input was blood. All receptors derive from a woman aged 55-69 years in good health. The CDR3 runs from the conserved cysteine through the conserved F or W. The D gene is left open where the match is weak. Clone size is not always given. Where it is, it says once, few, many or a class for expanded clones.

TRBV28,TRBD1,-,TRBJ1-2,TGTGCCAGCACTACTAACAGGGGAGGTTATGGCTACACCTTC,CASTTNRGGYGYTF
TRBV4-3,-,-,TRBJ2-7,TGCGCCAGCAGCCAAGACTTTTGGGTAACCTACAATGAGCAGTACTTC,CASSQDFWVTYNEQYF
TRBV7-9,TRBD1,many,TRBJ2-1,TGTGCCAGCGAAATTGGGACAGACAATGAGCAGTTCTTC,CASEIGTDNEQFF
TRBV5-6,-,few,TRBJ1-2,TGTGCCAGCAGTCTCGGAGGCGCGCCGGGCTACACCTTC,CASSLGGAPGYTF
TRBV6-2/TRBV6-3,TRBD2,few,TRBJ2-3,TGTGCCAGCAGTTACCGGACTAGCGGGAGGCCGGGCACAGATACGCAGTATTTT,CASSYRTSGRPGTDTQYF
TRBV7-2,TRBD2,-,TRBJ2-7,TGTGCCAGCAGCTCCCCCGGGACTAGCGGGAGCTTTACCGCGTTGCACGAGCAGTACTTC,CASSSPGTSGSFTALHEQYF
TRBV28,-,-,TRBJ2-3,TGTGCCACCGGGGCACCTCATAGCACAGATACGCAGTATTTT,CATGAPHSTDTQYF
TRBV12-3/TRBV12-4,TRBD1,few,TRBJ1-6,TGTGCCAGCAGACGACAGGGGGCATCACCCCTCCACTTT,CASRRQGASPLHF
TRBV28,TRBD1,-,TRBJ1-5,TGTGCCAGCAGTCAGACAGGGGGAGTGTGGCCCCAGCATTTT,CASSQTGGVWPQHF
TRBV20-1,-,-,TRBJ2-1,TGCAGTGCTAGAGGGGCGAGGCCAGCTGAGCAGTTCTTC,CSARGARPAEQFF
TRBV21-1,-,-,TRBJ2-2,TGTGCCAGCGACTTGCCGGGATCTATCGGGGAGCTGTTTTTT,CASDLPGSIGELFF
TRBV7-2,TRBD2,-,TRBJ2-1,TGTGCCAGCAGCCTCCGACTAGCGGGAGGGATGGGCTACAAGGAGCAGTTCTTC,CASSLRLAGGMGYKEQFF
TRBV5-1,-,many,TRBJ2-7,TGCGCCAGCAGCTTGGCGGGACGAAACTACGAGCAGTACTTC,CASSLAGRNYEQYF
TRBV5-1,TRBD2,once,TRBJ2-5,TGCGCCAGCACCCTACTAGCGAGCGCCCAAGAGACCCTGTACTTC,CASTLLASAQETLYF
TRBV21-1,-,few,TRBJ1-6,TGTGCCAGCAGGAGGCCTTCACCCCTCCACTTT,CASRRPSPLHF
TRBV5-5,TRBD1,-,TRBJ1-1,TGTGCCAGCAGCTTGTTAGGGACAGGCAATGAAGGCACTGAAGCTTTCTTT,CASSLLGTGNEGTEAFF
TRBV18,TRBD1,-,TRBJ2-7,TGTGCCAGCTCAAACTTGGGACAGAGCAGGTCCTACGAGCAGTACTTC,CASSNLGQSRSYEQYF
TRBV3-1,-,few,TRBJ1-1,TGTGCCAGCAGCCATGTTTCCCGGAACACTGAAGCTTTCTTT,CASSHVSRNTEAFF
TRBV29-1,-,few,TRBJ2-7,TGCAGCGTTGCAGGGTCGGGAGCTATGAGGGAGCAGTACTTC,CSVAGSGAMREQYF
TRBV11-2,-,few,TRBJ2-7,TGTGCCAGCAGCTTATACGGCCAGGGCGCCTACGAGCAGTACTTC,CASSLYGQGAYEQYF
TRBV28,TRBD1,-,TRBJ2-1,TGTGCCAGCATCCCACAGGGGAACGCCTACAATGAGCAGTTCTTC,CASIPQGNAYNEQFF
TRBV12-3/TRBV12-4,-,few,TRBJ2-7,TGTGCCAGCAGCCCGTCACTAGGATCCTACGAGCAGTACTTC,CASSPSLGSYEQYF
TRBV3-1,-,-,TRBJ2-7,TGTGCCAGCAGCCAAGAGTTTTTCAATGAGCAGTACTTC,CASSQEFFNEQYF
TRBV20-1,TRBD1,-,TRBJ2-5,TGCAGTGCCTCGAGTGGGACAGGGTATCCGGGAGAGCAGTACTTC,CSASSGTGYPGEQYF
TRBV20-1,TRBD1,-,TRBJ1-6,TGCAGTGCGCGCAGGGGGCCCATTAATTCACCCCTCCACTTT,CSARRGPINSPLHF
TRBV4-3,-,few,TRBJ2-7,TGCGCCAGCAGCCAGGAGGTAGGCGCCGGGGGCCAGCAGTACTTC,CASSQEVGAGGQQYF
TRBV18,TRBD2,few,TRBJ2-7,TGTGCCAGCTCCCAACTAGCGGGAGGTCTCTACGAGCAGTACTTC,CASSQLAGGLYEQYF
TRBV30,-,-,TRBJ1-1,TGTGCCTGGAGCCCGGGACGCGGAGCTTTCTTT,CAWSPGRGAFF
TRBV28,TRBD2,-,TRBJ2-1,TGTGCCAGCAGCCCACCTAGGGGCGGGAGGATCTACAATGAGCAGTTCTTC,CASSPPRGGRIYNEQFF